Detailed here is one TCR beta chain. Produced via immunoSEQ multiplex PCR; TCRdb's table is partial and in-frame only. Here the sample spans some 49,000 clones, 65% to 90% being singletons. This sample is drawn from a study of control samples from healthy donors and cancer patients. Losses at the gene ends were 3 bases for V and 0 bases for J; bases not matched to a gene: 13. The CDR3 covers 18 residues. Per germline, CDR1 LNHDA and CDR2 SQIVND (reference sequence). Specimen: PBMCs. This rearrangement joins TRBV19 to TRBJ1-2; 7 bases fit TRBD1. The source is a woman between 50 and 59 years old with lung cancer. The CDR3 DNA is TGTGCCAGTAGTATGGATGTTACAGGGGCCTCCTCTAACTATGGCTACACCTTC. It is translated as CASSMDVTGASSNYGYTF. The full variable domain, completed using reference TRBV19 and TRBJ1-2, is DGGITQSPKYLFRKEGQNVTLSCEQNLNHDAMYWYRQDPGQGLRLIYYSQIVNDFQKGDIAEGYSVSREKKESFPLTVTSAQKNPTAFYLCASSMDVTGASSNYGYTFGSGTRLTVV.